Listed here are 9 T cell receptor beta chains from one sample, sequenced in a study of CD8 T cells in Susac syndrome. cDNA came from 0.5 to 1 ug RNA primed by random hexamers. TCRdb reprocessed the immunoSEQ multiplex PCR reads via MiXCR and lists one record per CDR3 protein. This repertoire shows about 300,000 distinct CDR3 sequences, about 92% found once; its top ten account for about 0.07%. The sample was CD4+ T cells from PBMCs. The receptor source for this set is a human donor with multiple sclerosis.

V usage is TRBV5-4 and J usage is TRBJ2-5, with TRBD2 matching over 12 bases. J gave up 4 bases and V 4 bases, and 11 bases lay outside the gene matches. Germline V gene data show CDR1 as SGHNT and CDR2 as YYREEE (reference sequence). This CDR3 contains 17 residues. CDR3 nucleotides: TGTGCCAGCAGCCCCCAACTAGCGGGAGGAAGCGGAGAGACCCAGTACTTC. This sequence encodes CASSPQLAGGSGETQYF.

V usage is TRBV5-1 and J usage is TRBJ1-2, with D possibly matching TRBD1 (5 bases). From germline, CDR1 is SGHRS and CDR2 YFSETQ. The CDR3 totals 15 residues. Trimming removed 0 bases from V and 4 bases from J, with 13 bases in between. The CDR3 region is CASSLGEGSIYGYTF. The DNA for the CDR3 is TGCGCCAGCAGCTTGGGGGAGGGGAGCATCTATGGCTACACCTTC.

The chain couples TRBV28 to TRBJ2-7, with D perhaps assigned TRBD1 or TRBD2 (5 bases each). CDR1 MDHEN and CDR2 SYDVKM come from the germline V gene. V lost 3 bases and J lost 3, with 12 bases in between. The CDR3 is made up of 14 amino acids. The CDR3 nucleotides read TGTGCCAGCAGTTTTGCAGGGAGCGTCTACGAGCAGTACTTC. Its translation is CASSFAGSVYEQYF.

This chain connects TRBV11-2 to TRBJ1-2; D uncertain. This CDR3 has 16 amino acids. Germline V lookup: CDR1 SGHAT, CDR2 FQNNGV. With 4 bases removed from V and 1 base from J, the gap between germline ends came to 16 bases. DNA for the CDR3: TGTGCCAGCAGCTCCTGGTCGGGCGATATTAACTATGGCTACACCTTC. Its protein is CASSSWSGDINYGYTF.

The CDR3 loop is CASSFGAESYNEQFF. In DNA form, the CDR3 reads TGCGCCAGCAGCTTCGGGGCAGAATCTTACAATGAGCAGTTCTTC. The chain has TRBV5-1 and TRBJ2-1; either TRBD1 or TRBD2 may fit D (5 bases each). V lost 2 bases, J lost 4 bases, and 13 bases lay in between. Germline V CDR1 and CDR2: SGHRS, YFSETQ. This CDR3 region has 15 residues.

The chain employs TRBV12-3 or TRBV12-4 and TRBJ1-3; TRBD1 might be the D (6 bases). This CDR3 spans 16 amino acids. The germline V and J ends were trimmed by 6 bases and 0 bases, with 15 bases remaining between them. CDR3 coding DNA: TGTGCCAGCAGCTTCGCGGACAGCCGCTCTGGAAACACCATATATTTT. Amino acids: CASSFADSRSGNTIYF.

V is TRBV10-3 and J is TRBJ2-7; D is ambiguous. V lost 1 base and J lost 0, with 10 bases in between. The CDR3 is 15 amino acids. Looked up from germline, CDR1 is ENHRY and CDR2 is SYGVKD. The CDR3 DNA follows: TGTGCCATCAGTGAGTACCGGTACTCCTCCTACGAGCAGTACTTC. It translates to CAISEYRYSSYEQYF.

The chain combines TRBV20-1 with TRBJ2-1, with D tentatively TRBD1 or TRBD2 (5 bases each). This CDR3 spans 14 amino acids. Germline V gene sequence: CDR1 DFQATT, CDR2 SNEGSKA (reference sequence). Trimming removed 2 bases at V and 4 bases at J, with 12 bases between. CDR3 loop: CSARPTGPYNEQFF. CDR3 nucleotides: TGCAGTGCTAGACCTACGGGACCGTACAATGAGCAGTTCTTC.

The CDR3 DNA is TGTGCCAGCAGCTTAGATGTGGGGGCCGATACGCAGTATTTT. It codes for CASSLDVGADTQYF. The chain links TRBV7-2 to TRBJ2-3; a possible D gene is TRBD1 (6 bases). The germline V and J ends were trimmed by 1 base and 6 bases, with 11 bases remaining between them. Germline CDR1 SGHTA, CDR2 FQGNSA. CDR3 length: 14 amino acids.